The 5 T cell receptor beta chains below were found in one sample sequenced in a study of blood T cell repertoires in COVID-19. Sequenced by immunoSEQ multiplex PCR; TCRdb stores in-frame clones only, minus some. The table lists about 190,000 clones, approximately 81% of them singletons. What was sequenced was peripheral blood. These receptors were taken from a woman older than 75 with active or convalescent COVID-19.

The chain is built from TRBV7-8 and TRBJ2-7; 9 bases fit TRBD2. Germline V gives CDR1 SGHVS, CDR2 FQNEAQ. V gave up 1 base and J gave up 1 base; unmatched junction bases: 5. The CDR3 runs 16 residues. Here the CDR3 DNA reads TGTGCCAGCAGCTTAGGGGCGGGAGGGTATTCCTACGAGCAGTACTTC. Translating it yields CASSLGAGGYSYEQYF.

The V and J genes are TRBV18 and TRBJ1-6; TRBD1 agrees at 7 bases. Germline CDR1 KGHSH, CDR2 LQKENI. V dropped 1 base and J dropped 0; count of bases not matched to a gene: 9. This CDR3 has 19 residues. CDR3 sequence reads: CASSPLEGGVGSYNSPLHF. The CDR3 DNA sequence: TGTGCCAGCTCACCACTGGAAGGGGGCGTAGGCTCCTATAATTCACCCCTCCACTTT.

The chain is built from TRBV2 and TRBJ2-6; D ambiguous. CDR1 and CDR2 from the germline V gene are SNHLY and FYNNEI. The CDR3 sequence is 14 residues long. Trimming removed 6 bases from V and 4 bases from J, with 10 bases in between. The CDR3 protein is CASRSGSGANVLTF. The DNA of the CDR3 is TGTGCCAGCAGATCAGGTTCCGGGGCCAACGTCCTGACTTTC.

This chain connects TRBV19 to TRBJ1-2, with 8 nucleotides matching TRBD1. The germline V gene has CDR1 LNHDA and CDR2 SQIVND (reference sequence). The CDR3 spans 15 residues. The ends lost 5 bases at V and 4 bases at J; junction bases unmatched: 9. This CDR3 is CASSQTPQGAYGYTF. The CDR3 DNA follows: TGTGCCAGTAGTCAAACCCCCCAGGGGGCCTATGGCTACACCTTC. Complete variable domain (other parts from reference TRBV19 and TRBJ1-2): DGGITQSPKYLFRKEGQNVTLSCEQNLNHDAMYWYRQDPGQGLRLIYYSQIVNDFQKGDIAEGYSVSREKKESFPLTVTSAQKNPTAFYLCASSQTPQGAYGYTFGSGTRLTVV.

There are many counts of this clone. The CDR3 DNA reads as TGTGCCAGCAGTGACGGGGAGGGTGACACCGGGGAGCTGTTTTTT. It codes for CASSDGEGDTGELFF. The chain joins TRBV6-4 to TRBJ2-2; 7 bases are shared with TRBD2. The CDR3 extends over 15 amino acids. CDR1 is MRHNA, CDR2 SNTAGT, per germline. V shed 2 bases and J 3 bases; nucleotides not matched to a gene: 3.